Sequencing of this T cell receptor beta chain was carried out in a study of early T cells in non-severe SARS-CoV-2 infection listed by TCRdb under 2021. At the level of the whole study: Bulk RNA from unsorted whole blood was used for TCR sequencing, so alpha and beta chains could not be paired. The paper's findings and limits, for the study overall: VDJdb matching was skewed toward anti-spike CD8 responses, so virus-specific expansions were likely underestimated and private and CD4 specificities were missed.

The study was a case-control design nested within a healthcare worker cohort in London, UK, with weekly nasopharyngeal swab PCR tests and blood sampling. Healthcare workers were enrolled in the week of the UK lockdown, from 23 to 31 March 2020, and were followed every week for up to roughly 16 weeks. The CDR3 contains 14 residues, cysteine and phenylalanine counted. Only the CDR3 region is kept as DNA, spanning 42 bases read in frame from base 1. V is pruned by 7 bases and J by 2 bases, leaving 5 bases of the junction without a gene match. The germline V gene gives CDR1 as ENHRY and CDR2 as SYGVKD. Of note for this clonotype: The antigen it recognizes is unknown. No base quality values were provided; no much bigger clone lies one nucleotide off.

Library creation used 5' RACE. Reads for this sample came from a NextSeq 500. In the TCR library protocol, unique molecular identifiers were attached to individual cDNA molecules to correct for PCR bias and sequencing error. Sequencing covered both TCR alpha and beta chains, and within each sample the abundances of alpha and beta sequences were tightly co-correlated. The study's own analysis went as follows. Decombinator V4 was used to annotate TCR sequences for V gene, J gene and CDR3. TCRs were defined as expanded if a significant change between any two time points was detected under a Poisson model with p below 0.0001. Abundances of TCRs were expressed as counts per million after normalisation to the total number of TCRs sequenced in each sample. TRAV1-2 paired with TRAJ12, TRAJ20 or TRAJ33 defined MAIT TCRs, while TRAV10 paired with TRAJ18 defined iNKT TCRs. VDJdb, accessed on 1 November 2021, was searched for TCRs annotated for CMV, EBV and SARS-CoV-2, and TCRs annotated for more than one antigen were excluded. Starting from the raw public reads, TCRdb applied fastp trimming at Q25, assembled clones with MiXCR and retained in-frame beta chains. Entries that share a CDR3 protein sequence are merged under the most common genes and DNA. None of the V and J calls come from the authors' own analysis; TCRdb made them. This sample is represented by 48,000 or so distinct CDR3 sequences; 6.2% of them were singletons. The ten largest clones add up to around 7% of the sample.

This clonotype was obtained from an adult who was a healthcare worker with PCR-confirmed SARS-CoV-2 infection or an uninfected control (not recorded which). The chain couples TRBV10-3 to TRBJ2-7, and 10 bases in between align with TRBD2. The sequences come from whole blood, collected at baseline. The DNA sequence follows: TGTGCCATCACTGCTAGCGGGAGTACCTACGAGCAGTACTTC. It encodes CAITASGSTYEQYF.